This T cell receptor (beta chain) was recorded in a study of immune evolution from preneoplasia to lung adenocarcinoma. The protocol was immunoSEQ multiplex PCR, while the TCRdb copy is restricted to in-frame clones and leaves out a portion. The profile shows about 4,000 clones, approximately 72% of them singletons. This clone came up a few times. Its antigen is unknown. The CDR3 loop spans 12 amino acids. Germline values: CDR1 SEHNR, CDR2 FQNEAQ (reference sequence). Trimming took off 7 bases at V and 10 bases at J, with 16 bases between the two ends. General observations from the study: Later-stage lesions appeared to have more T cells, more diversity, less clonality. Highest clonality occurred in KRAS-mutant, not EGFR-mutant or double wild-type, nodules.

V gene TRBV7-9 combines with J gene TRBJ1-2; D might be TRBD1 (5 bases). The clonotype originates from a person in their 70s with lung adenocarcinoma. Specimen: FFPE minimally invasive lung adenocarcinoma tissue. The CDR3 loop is CASTRSGRAYTF. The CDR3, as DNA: TGTGCCAGCACCCGATCCGGCAGGGCCTACACCTTC.